A selection of T cell receptor beta chains follows, all from one sample in a study of T-cell reconstitution after alpha-beta-depleted transplantation in children. MiXCR, applied by TCRdb to the PCR reads, yields one record per CDR3 protein. The sample consists of nearly 350,000 distinct CDR3 sequences, 15% to 20% of them appearing once. Material: PBMCs, mostly from graft donor cells, obtained 360 days after TCRalphabeta/CD19-depleted stem cell transplant. The receptors here all came from a male patient between 2 and 15 years old who had a stem cell transplant for acute lymphoblastic leukemia, so the T cells may come from the graft donor. CDR3s include the opening cysteine and the closing phenylalanine or tryptophan. A D gene is named only where the DNA matches it firmly. The listing skips clone size in some rows; elsewhere it reads once, few, many or a size class.

j_gene: TRBJ2-1
v_gene: TRBV15
d_gene: NA
abundance: NA
CDR3nt: TGTGCCACCAGCAGAGATAGGAGGGGCAATTACAATGAGCAGTTCTTC
CDR3aa: CATSRDRRGNYNEQFF

j_gene: TRBJ2-3
v_gene: TRBV4-3
d_gene: TRBD1
abundance: NA
CDR3nt: TGCGCCAGCAGCCAAGGAAGGACAGGGAAAAATACGCAGTATTTT
CDR3aa: CASSQGRTGKNTQYF

j_gene: TRBJ2-1
v_gene: TRBV7-2
d_gene: NA
abundance: many
CDR3nt: TGTGCCAGCAGCTTAGACAGGGTTGGCAATGAGCAGTTCTTC
CDR3aa: CASSLDRVGNEQFF

j_gene: TRBJ2-3
v_gene: TRBV10-3
d_gene: NA
abundance: NA
CDR3nt: TGTGCCATCAGTGAAGTAGCTAGGTGGGATACGCAGTATTTT
CDR3aa: CAISEVARWDTQYF

j_gene: TRBJ2-1
v_gene: TRBV21-1
d_gene: NA
abundance: few
CDR3nt: TGTGCCAGCAGCAATCGGACAGGGGGCTTAGGAGGGCAGTTCTTC
CDR3aa: CASSNRTGGLGGQFF

j_gene: TRBJ1-1
v_gene: TRBV28
d_gene: NA
abundance: NA
CDR3nt: TGTGCCAGCACTGGATGGTCACCGAACACTGAAGCTTTCTTT
CDR3aa: CASTGWSPNTEAFF

j_gene: TRBJ1-1
v_gene: TRBV30
d_gene: TRBD1
abundance: NA
CDR3nt: TGTGCCTGGAGTTTACCAGATGGACAGGGAGACACTGAAGCTTTCTTT
CDR3aa: CAWSLPDGQGDTEAFF

j_gene: TRBJ2-1
v_gene: TRBV15
d_gene: NA
abundance: many
CDR3nt: TGTGCCACCAGCAGAGCTTACGGTATAAGAGAGCAGTTCTTC
CDR3aa: CATSRAYGIREQFF

j_gene: TRBJ2-1
v_gene: TRBV7-2
d_gene: NA
abundance: few
CDR3nt: TGTGCCAGCAGCCGCTCGAAGGACAATGAGCAGTTCTTC
CDR3aa: CASSRSKDNEQFF

j_gene: TRBJ2-7
v_gene: TRBV29-1
d_gene: NA
abundance: few
CDR3nt: TGCAGCGTTGAAGAGGCAGGGTCCTCCTACGAGCAGTACTTC
CDR3aa: CSVEEAGSSYEQYF

j_gene: TRBJ2-7
v_gene: TRBV7-8
d_gene: NA
abundance: NA
CDR3nt: TGTGCCAGCAGCTTAGAGGCCCCTAAAGAGCAGTACTTC
CDR3aa: CASSLEAPKEQYF

j_gene: TRBJ2-7
v_gene: TRBV20-1
d_gene: NA
abundance: NA
CDR3nt: TGCAGTGCTAGTCACCAGGTCAGGGCCCGGTACGAGCAGTACTTC
CDR3aa: CSASHQVRARYEQYF

j_gene: TRBJ2-7
v_gene: TRBV4-3
d_gene: NA
abundance: NA
CDR3nt: TGCGCCAGCAGCGACATAGGGGGGGACGAGCAGTACTTC
CDR3aa: CASSDIGGDEQYF

j_gene: TRBJ2-5
v_gene: TRBV12-3/TRBV12-4
d_gene: NA
abundance: few
CDR3nt: TGTGCCAGCAGTTTACGAGACCAAGAGACCCAGTACTTC
CDR3aa: CASSLRDQETQYF

j_gene: TRBJ2-1
v_gene: TRBV29-1
d_gene: NA
abundance: many
CDR3nt: TGCAGCGTTGAATTAGGGGGAATTGGTTACAATGAGCAGTTCTTC
CDR3aa: CSVELGGIGYNEQFF

j_gene: TRBJ2-7
v_gene: TRBV4-1
d_gene: NA
abundance: few
CDR3nt: TGCGCCAGCAGCAGGACTGAGCCCTCCTACGAGCAGTACTTC
CDR3aa: CASSRTEPSYEQYF

j_gene: TRBJ1-1
v_gene: TRBV18
d_gene: NA
abundance: NA
CDR3nt: TGTGCCAGCTCCCCTACCTTGACAGGATTGGACACTGAAGCTTTCTTT
CDR3aa: CASSPTLTGLDTEAFF

j_gene: TRBJ2-4
v_gene: TRBV5-4
d_gene: NA
abundance: many
CDR3nt: TGTGCCAGCAGCGGTGCCAAAAACATTCAGTACTTC
CDR3aa: CASSGAKNIQYF

j_gene: TRBJ2-7
v_gene: TRBV12-3/TRBV12-4
d_gene: TRBD2
abundance: few
CDR3nt: TGTGCCAGCAGTCCAAAGACTAGCGGGGGATACGAGCAGTACTTC
CDR3aa: CASSPKTSGGYEQYF

j_gene: TRBJ2-1
v_gene: TRBV11-2
d_gene: TRBD2
abundance: NA
CDR3nt: TGTGCCAGCAGCTTAGATCCCCCTTTCGGACTAGCGGGAGCCTACAATGAGCAGTTCTTC
CDR3aa: CASSLDPPFGLAGAYNEQFF

j_gene: TRBJ2-5
v_gene: TRBV5-5
d_gene: NA
abundance: many
CDR3nt: TGTGCCAGCAGCCAGATCCCCCAAGAGACCCAGTACTTC
CDR3aa: CASSQIPQETQYF

j_gene: TRBJ2-3
v_gene: TRBV19
d_gene: TRBD1
abundance: NA
CDR3nt: TGTGCCAGTAGCTCCGGACAGGGGAGCTACGATGCGCAGTATTTT
CDR3aa: CASSSGQGSYDAQYF

j_gene: TRBJ2-4
v_gene: TRBV15
d_gene: NA
abundance: few
CDR3nt: TGTGCCACCAGCAGAGACAGGGCCCAAAACATTCAGTACTTC
CDR3aa: CATSRDRAQNIQYF

j_gene: TRBJ2-5
v_gene: TRBV28
d_gene: NA
abundance: many
CDR3nt: TGTGCCAGCAGTCATCAGGGATGGGCTTTTCAAGAGACCCAGTACTTC
CDR3aa: CASSHQGWAFQETQYF

j_gene: TRBJ2-3
v_gene: TRBV7-8
d_gene: TRBD1
abundance: NA
CDR3nt: TGTGCCAGCAGCTTCCGGACCGGACAGGGGGGGACAGATACGCAGTATTTT
CDR3aa: CASSFRTGQGGTDTQYF

j_gene: TRBJ1-5
v_gene: TRBV6-1
d_gene: NA
abundance: NA
CDR3nt: TGTGCCAGCAGTGTTTCGGGACAAAATCAGCCCCAGCATTTT
CDR3aa: CASSVSGQNQPQHF

j_gene: TRBJ2-3
v_gene: TRBV9
d_gene: TRBD2
abundance: few
CDR3nt: TGTGCCAGCAGCCCCCGGGAGGGGAGCACAGATACGCAGTATTTT
CDR3aa: CASSPREGSTDTQYF

j_gene: TRBJ2-7
v_gene: TRBV28
d_gene: NA
abundance: few
CDR3nt: TGTGCCAGCAGTTTATTAGGGACAAGCGTAACGGGGGGCTACGAGCAGTACTTC
CDR3aa: CASSLLGTSVTGGYEQYF

j_gene: TRBJ2-5
v_gene: TRBV20-1
d_gene: NA
abundance: few
CDR3nt: TGCAGTGCTAGCTGGGAGACCCAGTACTTC
CDR3aa: CSASWETQYF

j_gene: TRBJ1-2
v_gene: TRBV12-3/TRBV12-4
d_gene: NA
abundance: few
CDR3nt: TGTGCCAGCAGTTTTCGGGGAACAAGGAAAGGCTACACCTTC
CDR3aa: CASSFRGTRKGYTF

j_gene: TRBJ2-1
v_gene: TRBV4-3
d_gene: TRBD2
abundance: few
CDR3nt: TGCGCCAGCAGCCAAGACGGGGGAGGGCCTTACAATGAGCAGTTCTTC
CDR3aa: CASSQDGGGPYNEQFF

j_gene: TRBJ2-3
v_gene: TRBV20-1
d_gene: TRBD1
abundance: many
CDR3nt: TGCAGTGCTAGAAGTCGGAAAGGACAGGGGGCAGGCACAGATACGCAGTATTTT
CDR3aa: CSARSRKGQGAGTDTQYF

j_gene: TRBJ2-1
v_gene: TRBV27
d_gene: TRBD2
abundance: NA
CDR3nt: TGTGCCAGCTCCAAGCGGGAGGCGGGTGAGCAGTTCTTC
CDR3aa: CASSKREAGEQFF

j_gene: TRBJ2-2
v_gene: TRBV7-6
d_gene: NA
abundance: NA
CDR3nt: TGTGCCAGCAGCTTTCGGTACAACACCGGGGAGCTGTTTTTT
CDR3aa: CASSFRYNTGELFF

j_gene: TRBJ2-7
v_gene: TRBV7-2
d_gene: TRBD1
abundance: many
CDR3nt: TGTGCCAGCAGCTCATACAGGGGGCAATACGAGCAGTACTTC
CDR3aa: CASSSYRGQYEQYF

j_gene: TRBJ2-1
v_gene: TRBV12-3/TRBV12-4
d_gene: NA
abundance: many
CDR3nt: TGTGCCAGCAGTTTTCTGGCCGGACCCCAAGTCGGAGAGCAGTTCTTC
CDR3aa: CASSFLAGPQVGEQFF

j_gene: TRBJ2-3
v_gene: TRBV29-1
d_gene: NA
abundance: few
CDR3nt: TGCAGCTTCCCGTCCCCCTCAATAGATACGCAGTATTTT
CDR3aa: CSFPSPSIDTQYF

j_gene: TRBJ2-7
v_gene: TRBV4-3
d_gene: TRBD2
abundance: few
CDR3nt: TGCGCCAGCAGCCAATTGGCCGTGGCGGGAGAGGGTAACCACGAGCAGTACTTC
CDR3aa: CASSQLAVAGEGNHEQYF

j_gene: TRBJ2-3
v_gene: TRBV24-1
d_gene: NA
abundance: few
CDR3nt: TGTGCCACCAGTGTGGCTTCTGCGGGAACGCAGTATTTT
CDR3aa: CATSVASAGTQYF

j_gene: TRBJ2-3
v_gene: TRBV29-1
d_gene: NA
abundance: NA
CDR3nt: TGCAGCGTTGGAAAGGGGGGGAGCACAGATACGCAGTATTTT
CDR3aa: CSVGKGGSTDTQYF

j_gene: TRBJ2-3
v_gene: TRBV12-3/TRBV12-4
d_gene: NA
abundance: many
CDR3nt: TGTGCCAGCAGTTTGTACTGGGACTCTCGCACAGATACGCAGTATTTT
CDR3aa: CASSLYWDSRTDTQYF

j_gene: TRBJ2-7
v_gene: TRBV19
d_gene: NA
abundance: NA
CDR3nt: TGTGCCAGTGGGCAGGGAGGCGAGCAGTACTTC
CDR3aa: CASGQGGEQYF

j_gene: TRBJ2-1
v_gene: TRBV7-2
d_gene: NA
abundance: NA
CDR3nt: TGTGCCAGCAGCTTCGGCAGGGGGGGCTTCAATGAGCAGTTCTTC
CDR3aa: CASSFGRGGFNEQFF

j_gene: TRBJ1-5
v_gene: TRBV29-1
d_gene: TRBD1
abundance: NA
CDR3nt: TGCAGCGCCCTACAGGGGCCTAATCAGCCCCAGCATTTT
CDR3aa: CSALQGPNQPQHF

j_gene: TRBJ2-1
v_gene: TRBV20-1
d_gene: NA
abundance: NA
CDR3nt: TGCAGTGCTAGAGATCCGGGACGAATCAACTACAATGAGCAGTTCTTC
CDR3aa: CSARDPGRINYNEQFF

j_gene: TRBJ2-2
v_gene: TRBV28
d_gene: NA
abundance: few
CDR3nt: TGTGCCAGCAGTGGTACTAGCCGGACCGGGGAGCTGTTTTTT
CDR3aa: CASSGTSRTGELFF

j_gene: TRBJ2-3
v_gene: TRBV7-9
d_gene: TRBD2
abundance: many
CDR3nt: TGTGCCAGCAGCTTGACCGGGACTACGTGGGCAGATACGCAGTATTTT
CDR3aa: CASSLTGTTWADTQYF

j_gene: TRBJ1-2
v_gene: TRBV28
d_gene: NA
abundance: few
CDR3nt: TGTGCCAGCAGTAGCATGGCCTATGGCTACACCTTC
CDR3aa: CASSSMAYGYTF

j_gene: TRBJ2-3
v_gene: TRBV2
d_gene: NA
abundance: NA
CDR3nt: TGTGCCAGCACTAGACTAGTCCCAGATACGCAGTATTTT
CDR3aa: CASTRLVPDTQYF

j_gene: TRBJ2-7
v_gene: TRBV7-9
d_gene: TRBD1
abundance: NA
CDR3nt: TGTGCCAGCAGCCCGCGGGACAGGCCCTCCTACGAGCAGTACTTC
CDR3aa: CASSPRDRPSYEQYF

j_gene: TRBJ2-1
v_gene: TRBV20-1
d_gene: TRBD2
abundance: NA
CDR3nt: TGCAGTGCTAGAGATCTTAGGGGGACTAGCGGCCGTCTTGGGGATGAGCAGTTCTTC
CDR3aa: CSARDLRGTSGRLGDEQFF

j_gene: TRBJ1-3
v_gene: TRBV9
d_gene: TRBD1
abundance: few
CDR3nt: TGTGCCAGCAGCGCATGGGACAGCTCTGGAAACACCATATATTTT
CDR3aa: CASSAWDSSGNTIYF

j_gene: TRBJ2-1
v_gene: TRBV29-1
d_gene: NA
abundance: many
CDR3nt: TGCAGCGTGGACGTAAGCTCCTACAATGAGCAGTTCTTC
CDR3aa: CSVDVSSYNEQFF

j_gene: TRBJ2-3
v_gene: TRBV5-1
d_gene: NA
abundance: NA
CDR3nt: TGCGCCAGCAGCTTAATGCGGACAGGCGGGATCGCAGGCACAGATACGCAGTATTTT
CDR3aa: CASSLMRTGGIAGTDTQYF

j_gene: TRBJ2-5
v_gene: TRBV7-8
d_gene: NA
abundance: few
CDR3nt: TGTGCCAGCAGCTTTGGGGCCAACCAAGAGACCCAGTACTTC
CDR3aa: CASSFGANQETQYF

j_gene: TRBJ2-7
v_gene: TRBV12-3/TRBV12-4
d_gene: TRBD2
abundance: NA
CDR3nt: TGTGCCAGCAGGTTGGCCGCGGGGGAGGAGTACTTC
CDR3aa: CASRLAAGEEYF

j_gene: TRBJ2-7
v_gene: TRBV7-8
d_gene: TRBD2
abundance: NA
CDR3nt: TGTGCCAGCAGCTTAGCCGCTACAAGACTAGCGGGAGGTCGGGACGAGCAGTACTTC
CDR3aa: CASSLAATRLAGGRDEQYF